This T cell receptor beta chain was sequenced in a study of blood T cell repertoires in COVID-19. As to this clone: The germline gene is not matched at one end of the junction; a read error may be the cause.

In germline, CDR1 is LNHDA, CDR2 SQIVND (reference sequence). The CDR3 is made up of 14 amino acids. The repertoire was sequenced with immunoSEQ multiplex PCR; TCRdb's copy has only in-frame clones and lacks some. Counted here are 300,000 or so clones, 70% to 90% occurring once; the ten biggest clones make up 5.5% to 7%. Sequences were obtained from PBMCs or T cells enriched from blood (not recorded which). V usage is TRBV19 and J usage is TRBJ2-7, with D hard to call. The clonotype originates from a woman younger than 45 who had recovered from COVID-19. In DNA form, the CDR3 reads TGTGCCAGTAGTCGGAGCACTGTATCCTACGGGCAGTACTTC. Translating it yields CASSRSTVSYGQYF. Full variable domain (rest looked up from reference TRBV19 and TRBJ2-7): DGGITQSPKYLFRKEGQNVTLSCEQNLNHDAMYWYRQDPGQGLRLIYYSQIVNDFQKGDIAEGYSVSREKKESFPLTVTSAQKNPTAFYLCASSRSTVSYGQYFGPGTRLTVT.